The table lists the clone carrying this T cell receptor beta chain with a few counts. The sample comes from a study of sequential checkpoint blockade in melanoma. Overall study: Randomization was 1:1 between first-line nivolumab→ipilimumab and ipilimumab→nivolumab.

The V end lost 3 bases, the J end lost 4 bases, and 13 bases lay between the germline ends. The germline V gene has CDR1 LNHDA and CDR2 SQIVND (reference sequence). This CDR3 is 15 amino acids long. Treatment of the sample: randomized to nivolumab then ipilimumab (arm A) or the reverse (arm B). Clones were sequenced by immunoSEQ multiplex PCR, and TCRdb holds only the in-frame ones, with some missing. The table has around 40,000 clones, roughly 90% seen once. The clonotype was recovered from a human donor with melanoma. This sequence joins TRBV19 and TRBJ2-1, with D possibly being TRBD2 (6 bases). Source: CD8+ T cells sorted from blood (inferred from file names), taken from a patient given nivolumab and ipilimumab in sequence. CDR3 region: CASSIRLGGYNEQFF. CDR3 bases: TGTGCCAGTAGTATTCGGCTCGGGGGTTACAATGAGCAGTTCTTC.